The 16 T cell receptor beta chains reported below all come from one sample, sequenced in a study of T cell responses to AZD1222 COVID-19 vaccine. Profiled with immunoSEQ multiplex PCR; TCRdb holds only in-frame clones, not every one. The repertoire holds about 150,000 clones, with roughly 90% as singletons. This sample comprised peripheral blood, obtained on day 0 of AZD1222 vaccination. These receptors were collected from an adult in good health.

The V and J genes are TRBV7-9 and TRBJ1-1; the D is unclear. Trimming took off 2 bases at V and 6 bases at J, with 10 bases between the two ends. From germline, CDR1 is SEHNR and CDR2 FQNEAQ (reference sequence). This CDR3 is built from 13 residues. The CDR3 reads CASSLMGGAEAFF. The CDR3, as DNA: TGTGCCAGCAGCTTAATGGGCGGAGCTGAAGCTTTCTTT.

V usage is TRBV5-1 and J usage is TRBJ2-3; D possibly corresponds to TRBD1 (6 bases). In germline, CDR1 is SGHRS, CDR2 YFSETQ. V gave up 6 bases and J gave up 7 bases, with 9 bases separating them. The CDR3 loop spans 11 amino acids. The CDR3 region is CASTQGNTQYF. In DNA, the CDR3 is TGCGCCAGCACCCAGGGGAATACGCAGTATTTT.

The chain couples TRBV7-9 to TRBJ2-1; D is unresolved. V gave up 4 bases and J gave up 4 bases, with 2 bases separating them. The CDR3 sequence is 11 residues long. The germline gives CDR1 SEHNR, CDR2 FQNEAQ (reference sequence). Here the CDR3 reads CASSYYNEQFF. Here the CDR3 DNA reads TGTGCCAGCAGCTATTACAATGAGCAGTTCTTC.

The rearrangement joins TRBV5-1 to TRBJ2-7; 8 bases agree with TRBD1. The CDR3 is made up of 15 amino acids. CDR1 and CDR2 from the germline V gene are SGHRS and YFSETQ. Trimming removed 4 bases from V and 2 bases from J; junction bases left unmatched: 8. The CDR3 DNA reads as TGCGCCAGCAGCACCGGGACAGGCGTCCCCTACGAGCAGTACTTC. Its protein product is CASSTGTGVPYEQYF.

CDR3 sequence reads: CASSHTGEAAYNEQFF. The CDR3 bases are TGTGCCAGCAGCCATACAGGGGAGGCCGCCTACAATGAGCAGTTCTTC. V usage is TRBV3-1 (or the pseudogene TRBV3-2) and J usage is TRBJ2-1; possible D gene TRBD1, 7 bases. Trimming shortened V by 3 bases and J by 2 bases, and 14 bases separated the two germline ends. The CDR3 extends over 16 amino acids. Germline V gene sequence: CDR1 LGHDT, CDR2 YNNKEL (reference sequence).

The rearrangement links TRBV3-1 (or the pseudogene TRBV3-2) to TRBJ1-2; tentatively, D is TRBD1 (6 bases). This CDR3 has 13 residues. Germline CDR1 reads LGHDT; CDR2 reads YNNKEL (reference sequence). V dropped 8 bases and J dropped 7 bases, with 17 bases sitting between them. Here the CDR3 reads CASRKGGAGGYTF. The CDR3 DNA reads TGTGCCAGCCGCAAGGGGGGGGCTGGTGGCTACACCTTC.

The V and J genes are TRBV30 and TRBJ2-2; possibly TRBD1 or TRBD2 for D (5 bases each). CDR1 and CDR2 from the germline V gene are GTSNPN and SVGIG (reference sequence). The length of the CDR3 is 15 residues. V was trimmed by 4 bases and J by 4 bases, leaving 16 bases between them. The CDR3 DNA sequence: TGTGCCTGGAAAAAGACCGGGACCTCCACCGGGGAGCTGTTTTTT. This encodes CAWKKTGTSTGELFF.

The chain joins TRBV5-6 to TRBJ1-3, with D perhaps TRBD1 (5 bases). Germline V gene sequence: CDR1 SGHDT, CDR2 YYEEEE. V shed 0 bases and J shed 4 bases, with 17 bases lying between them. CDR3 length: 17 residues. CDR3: CASSLARIRVNGNTIYF. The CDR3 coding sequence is TGTGCCAGCAGCTTGGCCCGGATCAGGGTGAACGGAAACACCATATATTTT.

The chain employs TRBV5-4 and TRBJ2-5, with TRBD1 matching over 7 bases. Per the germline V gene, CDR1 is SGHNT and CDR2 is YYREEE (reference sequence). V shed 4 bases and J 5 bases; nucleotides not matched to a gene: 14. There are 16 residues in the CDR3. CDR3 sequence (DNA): TGTGCCAGCAGCGTGCCCGCGACAGGGATGGGGGAGACCCAGTACTTC. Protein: CASSVPATGMGETQYF.

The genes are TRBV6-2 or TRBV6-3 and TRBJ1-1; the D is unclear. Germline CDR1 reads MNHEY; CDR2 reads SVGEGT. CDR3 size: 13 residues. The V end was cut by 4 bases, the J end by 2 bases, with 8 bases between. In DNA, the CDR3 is TGTGCCAGCAGTTTCAGTTCTAACACTGAAGCTTTCTTT. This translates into CASSFSSNTEAFF.

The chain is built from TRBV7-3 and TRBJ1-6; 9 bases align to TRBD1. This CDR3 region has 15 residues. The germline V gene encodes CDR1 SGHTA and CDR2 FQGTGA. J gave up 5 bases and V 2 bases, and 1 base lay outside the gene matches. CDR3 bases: TGTGCCAGCAGCTTAGGGACAGGGAATAATTCACCCCTCCACTTT. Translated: CASSLGTGNNSPLHF.

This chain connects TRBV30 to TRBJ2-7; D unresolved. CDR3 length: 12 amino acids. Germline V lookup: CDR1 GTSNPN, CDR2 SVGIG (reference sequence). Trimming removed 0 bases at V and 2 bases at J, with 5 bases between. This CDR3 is CAWSVGPYEQYF. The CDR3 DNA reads TGTGCCTGGAGTGTTGGGCCCTACGAGCAGTACTTC.

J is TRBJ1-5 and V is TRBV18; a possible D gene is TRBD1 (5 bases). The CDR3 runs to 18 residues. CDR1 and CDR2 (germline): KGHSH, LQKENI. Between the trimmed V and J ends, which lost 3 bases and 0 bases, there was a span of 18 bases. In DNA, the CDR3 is TGTGCCAGCTCACCTACAGTTGGGGGATCGTATAGCAATCAGCCCCAGCATTTT. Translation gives CASSPTVGGSYSNQPQHF.

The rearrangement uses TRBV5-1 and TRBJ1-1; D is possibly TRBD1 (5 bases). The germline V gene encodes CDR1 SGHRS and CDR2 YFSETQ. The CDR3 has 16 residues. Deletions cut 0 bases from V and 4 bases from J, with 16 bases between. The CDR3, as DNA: TGCGCCAGCAGCTTGGAGGGGCAAGGGATCGGCACTGAAGCTTTCTTT. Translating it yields CASSLEGQGIGTEAFF.

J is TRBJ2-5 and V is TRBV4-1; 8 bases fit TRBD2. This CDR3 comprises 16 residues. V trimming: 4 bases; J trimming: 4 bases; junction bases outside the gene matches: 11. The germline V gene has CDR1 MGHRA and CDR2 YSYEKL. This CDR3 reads CASSRGTSEVGETQYF. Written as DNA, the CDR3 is TGCGCCAGCAGCCGGGGGACTAGTGAGGTTGGAGAGACCCAGTACTTC.

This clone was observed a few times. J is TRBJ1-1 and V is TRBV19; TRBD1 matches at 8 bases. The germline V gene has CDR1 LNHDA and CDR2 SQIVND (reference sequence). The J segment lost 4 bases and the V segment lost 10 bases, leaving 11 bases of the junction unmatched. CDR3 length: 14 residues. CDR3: CAISDRGDVTEAFF. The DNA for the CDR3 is TGTGCCATCAGCGACAGGGGCGATGTCACTGAAGCTTTCTTT. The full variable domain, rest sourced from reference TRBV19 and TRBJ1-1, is DGGITQSPKYLFRKEGQNVTLSCEQNLNHDAMYWYRQDPGQGLRLIYYSQIVNDFQKGDIAEGYSVSREKKESFPLTVTSAQKNPTAFYLCAISDRGDVTEAFFGQGTRLTVV.